Reported below is one TCR beta chain. The target of this receptor is not known. No qualities accompany the bases; no much larger clone lies one base away. The CDR3 regions of human TCRbeta chains were analyzed by immunosequencing. As for how the authors treated the data: Repertoire TCRs were matched against a reference library of SARS-CoV-2-specific TCRs generated with the MIRA antigen-specificity platform. Breadth meant the fraction of unique TCRs that were SARS-CoV-2-associated, whereas depth meant the fraction of total T cells that were SARS-CoV-2-associated. Each spike-specific TCR was assigned to its reactive spike region and to a CD4 or CD8 class using the MIRA data. Log10-transformed breadth and depth values were compared by one-way ANOVA with Sidak's multiple comparisons tests. The table was pulled from immuneACCESS by TCRdb, which kept in-frame rearrangements only. Such tables lose some clones; where checked, under half of the loss comes from unresolved V genes, and the rest has no known cause. Clone size and V and J calls were adopted from that table, with D and trimming inferred from the DNA. This sample comprises 150,000 or so clones, roughly 92% of them detected only once. About 4.8% of the sample belongs to the ten largest clones.

This entry comes from a study of T cell responses to AZD1222 COVID-19 vaccine (dated by TCRdb to the early 2020s). With regard to the full study: Because spike-specific TCR depth and breadth did not differ between the two schedules, AZD1222 recipients who got a second dose at roughly 4 weeks were pooled with those who got a second dose at roughly 12 weeks. TCR sequencing covered 233 trial participants: 207 given two doses of AZD1222 and about 26 given two doses of MenACWY control vaccine. Trial participants were enrolled by age into subgroups of 18-55, 56-69 and 70-plus years, and around 150, 28 and 57 TCR-sequenced participants, respectively, were included in these subgroups.

Compared with germline, V lacks 6 bases and J lacks 5 bases; bases without a gene match: 13. Reading from cysteine to phenylalanine, the CDR3 counts 16 amino acids. Just CDR3 DNA is preserved here, 48 bases in frame from base 1. For CDR1 and CDR2, the germline V gene lists ENHRY and SYGVKD. The paper as a whole reports these results and caveats: Only five to seven AZD1222 recipients were SARS-CoV-2 seropositive at baseline, limiting conclusions about previously exposed vaccinees. Participants were mostly white British, with more females than males. The authors suggested clonal diversity may have been underestimated. The whole spike protein was spanned by vaccine-associated CD4 TCRs, and dominant responses were seen in regions 160-218 and 743-854. The 56-69-year group was small, and its depth increase did not reach significance, likely because of low power. Because no day 14 peak-response samples were available, the repertoires could be characterized only after the peak T cell response. Reportedly, close to half of the unique spike-specific TCRs recognized epitopes lying outside the regions that are mutated in the B.1.351 and B.1.1.7 variants. After two AZD1222 doses, spike-specific TCR breadth and depth were significantly higher than at day 0 and than in MenACWY recipients.

Interpreted using the paper, the time point label stands for: baseline before first vaccination. Vaccinee samples came from UK trials COV001 and COV002, including a single-blind randomized controlled phase 2/3 trial of AZD1222 (ChAdOx1 nCoV-19) in healthy adults. For TCRbeta chain sequencing, PBMC samples were collected from trial participants at day 0 and at day 28 after the second dose. The source of this sequence is an adult in good health. In this chain, TRBV10-3 is recombined with TRBJ1-2, with TRBD1 identical over 9 junction bases. The specimen comprised peripheral blood, sampled on day 0 of AZD1222 vaccination. The CDR3 region reads CAIRPGGRQGVYGYTF. In nucleotide form, the sequence is TGTGCCATCAGACCCGGCGGACGACAGGGGGTTTATGGCTACACCTTC.